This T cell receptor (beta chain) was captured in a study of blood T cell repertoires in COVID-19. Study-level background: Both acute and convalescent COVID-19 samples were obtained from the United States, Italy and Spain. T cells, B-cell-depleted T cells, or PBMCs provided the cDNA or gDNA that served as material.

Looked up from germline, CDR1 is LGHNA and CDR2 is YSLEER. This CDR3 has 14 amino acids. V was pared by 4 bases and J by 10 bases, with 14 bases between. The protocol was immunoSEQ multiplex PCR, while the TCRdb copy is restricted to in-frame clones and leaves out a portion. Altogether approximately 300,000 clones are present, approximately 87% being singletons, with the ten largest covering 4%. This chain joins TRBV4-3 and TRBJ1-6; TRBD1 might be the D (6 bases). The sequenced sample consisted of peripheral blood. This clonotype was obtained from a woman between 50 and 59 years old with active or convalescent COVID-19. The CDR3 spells CASSPGHYVSPLHF. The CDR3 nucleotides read TGCGCCAGCAGCCCGGGACACTATGTATCACCCCTCCACTTT.